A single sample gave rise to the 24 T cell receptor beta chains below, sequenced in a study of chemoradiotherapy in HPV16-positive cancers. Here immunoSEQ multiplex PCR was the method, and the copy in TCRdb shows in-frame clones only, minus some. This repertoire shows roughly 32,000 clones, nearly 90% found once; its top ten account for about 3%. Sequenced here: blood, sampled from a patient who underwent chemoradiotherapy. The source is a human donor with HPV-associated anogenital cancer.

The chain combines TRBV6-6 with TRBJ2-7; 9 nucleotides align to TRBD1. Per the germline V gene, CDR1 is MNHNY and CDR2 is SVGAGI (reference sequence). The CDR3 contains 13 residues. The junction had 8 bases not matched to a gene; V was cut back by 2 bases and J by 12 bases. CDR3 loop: CASSYVSTGQGYF. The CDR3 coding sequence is TGTGCCAGCAGTTACGTATCGACGGGACAGGGGTACTTC.

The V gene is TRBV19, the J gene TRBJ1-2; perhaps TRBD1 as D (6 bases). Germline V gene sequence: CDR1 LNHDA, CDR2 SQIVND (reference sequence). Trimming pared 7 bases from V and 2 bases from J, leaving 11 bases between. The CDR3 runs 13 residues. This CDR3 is CASTGRGNYGYTF. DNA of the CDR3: TGTGCCAGTACGGGAAGGGGGAACTATGGCTACACCTTC.

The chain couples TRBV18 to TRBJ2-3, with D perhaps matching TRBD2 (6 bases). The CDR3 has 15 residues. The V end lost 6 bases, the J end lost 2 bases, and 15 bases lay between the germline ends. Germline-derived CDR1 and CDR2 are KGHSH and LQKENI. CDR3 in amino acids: CASSPLAGTTDTQYF. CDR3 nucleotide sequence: TGTGCCAGCTCCCCATTGGCGGGAACCACAGATACGCAGTATTTT.

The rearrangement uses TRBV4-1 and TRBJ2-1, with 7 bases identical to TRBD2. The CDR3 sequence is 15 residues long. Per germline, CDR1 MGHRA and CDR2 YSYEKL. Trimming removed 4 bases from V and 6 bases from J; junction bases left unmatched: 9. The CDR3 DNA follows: TGCGCCAGCAGCCCCTGGGAGGGACTTTCCAATGAGCAGTTCTTC. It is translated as CASSPWEGLSNEQFF.

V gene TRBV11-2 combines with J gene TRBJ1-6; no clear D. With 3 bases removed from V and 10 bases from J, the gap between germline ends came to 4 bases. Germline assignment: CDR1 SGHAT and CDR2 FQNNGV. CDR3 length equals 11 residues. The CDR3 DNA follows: TGTGCCAGCAGCTTTCGGTCACCCCTCCACTTT. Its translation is CASSFRSPLHF.

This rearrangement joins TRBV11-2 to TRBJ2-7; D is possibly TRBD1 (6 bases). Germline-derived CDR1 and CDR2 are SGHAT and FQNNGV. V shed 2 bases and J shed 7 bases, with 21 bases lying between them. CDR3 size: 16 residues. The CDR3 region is CASSLFGGGGQGEQYF. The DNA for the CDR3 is TGTGCCAGCAGCTTATTCGGTGGGGGCGGCCAGGGTGAGCAGTACTTC.

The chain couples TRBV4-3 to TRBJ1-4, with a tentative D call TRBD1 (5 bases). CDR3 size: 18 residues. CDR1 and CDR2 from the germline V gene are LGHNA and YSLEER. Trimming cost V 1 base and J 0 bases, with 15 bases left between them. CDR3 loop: CASSQVLPGAATNEKLFF. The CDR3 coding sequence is TGCGCCAGCAGCCAAGTTTTACCCGGGGCCGCAACTAATGAAAAACTGTTTTTT.

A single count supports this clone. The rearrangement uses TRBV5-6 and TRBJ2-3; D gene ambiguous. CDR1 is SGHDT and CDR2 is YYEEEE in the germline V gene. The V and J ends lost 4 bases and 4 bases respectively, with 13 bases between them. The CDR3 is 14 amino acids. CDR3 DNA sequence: TGTGCCAGCAGCGGGGTGAAAAGGGCAGATACGCAGTATTTT. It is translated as CASSGVKRADTQYF.

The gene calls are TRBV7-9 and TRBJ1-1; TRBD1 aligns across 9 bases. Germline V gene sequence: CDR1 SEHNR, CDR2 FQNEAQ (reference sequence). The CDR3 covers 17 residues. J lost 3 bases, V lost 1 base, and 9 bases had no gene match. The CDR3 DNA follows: TGTGCCAGCAGCTTAGACAGGGGGCAGGTATGGCACACTGAAGCTTTCTTT. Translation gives CASSLDRGQVWHTEAFF. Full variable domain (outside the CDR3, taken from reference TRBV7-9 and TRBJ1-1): DTGVSQNPRHKITKRGQNVTFRCDPISEHNRLYWYRQTLGQGPEFLTYFQNEAQLEKSRLLSDRFSAERPKGSFSTLEIQRTEQGDSAMYLCASSLDRGQVWHTEAFFGQGTRLTVV.

The CDR3 DNA reads as TGTGCCAGCAGCTCGGACCCGGGGACCTACGAGCAGTACTTC. This translates into CASSSDPGTYEQYF. This rearrangement joins TRBV7-2 to TRBJ2-7, with D perhaps matching TRBD2 (5 bases). The V end lost 4 bases, the J end lost 2 bases, and 12 bases lay between the germline ends. The germline V gene has CDR1 SGHTA and CDR2 FQGNSA. The CDR3 sequence is 14 residues long.

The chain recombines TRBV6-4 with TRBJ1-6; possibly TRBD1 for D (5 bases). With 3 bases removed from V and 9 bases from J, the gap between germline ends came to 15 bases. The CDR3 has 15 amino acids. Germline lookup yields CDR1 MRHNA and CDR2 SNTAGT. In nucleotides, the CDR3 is TGTGCCAGCAGTGAGGGGACCGGCGGGGCTTCACCCCTCCACTTT. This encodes CASSEGTGGASPLHF.

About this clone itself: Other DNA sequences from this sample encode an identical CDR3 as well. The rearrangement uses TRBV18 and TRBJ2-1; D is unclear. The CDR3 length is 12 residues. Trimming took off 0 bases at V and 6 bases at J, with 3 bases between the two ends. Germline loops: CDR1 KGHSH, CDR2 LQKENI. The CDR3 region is CASSPPTNEQFF. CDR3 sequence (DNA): TGTGCCAGCTCACCACCGACCAATGAGCAGTTCTTC.

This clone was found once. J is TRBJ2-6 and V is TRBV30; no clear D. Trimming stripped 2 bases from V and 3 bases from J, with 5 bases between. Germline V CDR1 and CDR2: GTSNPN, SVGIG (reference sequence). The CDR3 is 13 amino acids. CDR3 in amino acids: CAWSWFGANVLTF. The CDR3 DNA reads TGTGCCTGGAGTTGGTTTGGGGCCAACGTCCTGACTTTC.

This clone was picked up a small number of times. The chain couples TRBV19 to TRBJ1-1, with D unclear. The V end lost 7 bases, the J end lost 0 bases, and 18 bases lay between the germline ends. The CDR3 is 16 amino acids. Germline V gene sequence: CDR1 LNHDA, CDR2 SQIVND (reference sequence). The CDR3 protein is CASTLYAGSLNTEAFF. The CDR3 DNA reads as TGTGCCAGTACCCTCTATGCTGGGTCCTTGAACACTGAAGCTTTCTTT.

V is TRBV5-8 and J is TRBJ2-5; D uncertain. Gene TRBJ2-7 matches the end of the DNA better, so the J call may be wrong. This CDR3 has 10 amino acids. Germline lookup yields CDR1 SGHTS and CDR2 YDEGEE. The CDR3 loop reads CASSFYEQYF. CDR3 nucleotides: TGTGCCAGCAGCTTTTACGAGCAGTACTTC.

CDR3 amino acids: CASMGQGANYGYTF. The CDR3 DNA is TGTGCCAGCATGGGACAGGGGGCCAACTATGGCTACACCTTC. The J gene is TRBJ1-2, the V gene TRBV9; 12 positions match TRBD1. The CDR3 sequence is 14 residues long. Germline loops: CDR1 SGDLS, CDR2 YYNGEE. V gave up 6 bases and J gave up 2 bases; unmatched junction bases: 2.

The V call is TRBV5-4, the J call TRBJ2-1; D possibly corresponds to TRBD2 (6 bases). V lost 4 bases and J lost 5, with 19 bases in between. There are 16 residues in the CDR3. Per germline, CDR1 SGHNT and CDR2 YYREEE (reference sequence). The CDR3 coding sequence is TGTGCCAGCAGCATTGGCCCCACTAGCACCCACAATGAGCAGTTCTTC. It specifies CASSIGPTSTHNEQFF.

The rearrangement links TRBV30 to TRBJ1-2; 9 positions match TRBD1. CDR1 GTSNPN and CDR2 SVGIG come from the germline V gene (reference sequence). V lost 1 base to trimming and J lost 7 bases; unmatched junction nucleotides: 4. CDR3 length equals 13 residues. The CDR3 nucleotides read TGTGCCTGGAGTGCGGACAGGGGACTTGGCTACACCTTC. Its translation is CAWSADRGLGYTF.

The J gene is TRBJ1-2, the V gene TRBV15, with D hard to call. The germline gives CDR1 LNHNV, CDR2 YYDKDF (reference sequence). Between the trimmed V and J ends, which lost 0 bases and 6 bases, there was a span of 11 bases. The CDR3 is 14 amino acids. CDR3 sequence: CATSRDRGWDGYTF. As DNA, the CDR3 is TGTGCCACCAGCAGAGATCGCGGGTGGGATGGCTACACCTTC. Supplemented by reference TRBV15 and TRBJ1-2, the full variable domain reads DAMVIQNPRYQVTQFGKPVTLSCSQTLNHNVMYWYQQKSSQAPKLLFHYYDKDFNNEADTPDNFQSRRPNTSFCFLDIRSPGLGDTAMYLCATSRDRGWDGYTFGSGTRLTVV.

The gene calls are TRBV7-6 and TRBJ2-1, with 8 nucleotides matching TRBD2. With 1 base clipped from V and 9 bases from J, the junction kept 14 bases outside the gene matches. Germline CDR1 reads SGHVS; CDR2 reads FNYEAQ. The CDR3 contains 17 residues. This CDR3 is CASSLGLVSSGRGEQFF. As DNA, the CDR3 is TGTGCCAGCAGCTTAGGTCTCGTTTCTAGCGGGCGGGGTGAGCAGTTCTTC.

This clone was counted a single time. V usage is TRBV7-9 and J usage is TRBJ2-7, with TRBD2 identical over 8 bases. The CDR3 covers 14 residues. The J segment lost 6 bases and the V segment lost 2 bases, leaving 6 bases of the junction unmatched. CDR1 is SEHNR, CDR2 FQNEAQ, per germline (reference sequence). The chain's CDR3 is CASSLRVAGSEQYF. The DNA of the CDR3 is TGTGCCAGCAGCTTACGGGTAGCGGGAAGCGAGCAGTACTTC.

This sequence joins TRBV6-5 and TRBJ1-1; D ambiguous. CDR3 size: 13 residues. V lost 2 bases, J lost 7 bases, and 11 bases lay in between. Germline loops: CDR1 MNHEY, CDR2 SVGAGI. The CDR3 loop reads CASSYATMGEAFF. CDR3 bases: TGTGCCAGCAGTTACGCCACCATGGGTGAAGCTTTCTTT.

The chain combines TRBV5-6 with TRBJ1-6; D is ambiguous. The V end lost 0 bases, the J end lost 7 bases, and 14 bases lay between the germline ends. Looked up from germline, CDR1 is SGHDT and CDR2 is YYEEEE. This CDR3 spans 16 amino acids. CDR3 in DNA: TGTGCCAGCAGCTTGGCTTCCGCCAGGCTGAATTCACCCCTCCACTTT. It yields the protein CASSLASARLNSPLHF.

The CDR3 spells CASSLAPAGLTDTQYF. CDR3 sequence (DNA): TGTGCCAGCAGCTTGGCCCCGGCGGGGTTGACAGATACGCAGTATTTT. The chain employs TRBV5-6 and TRBJ2-3; D perhaps matches TRBD2 (6 bases). Germline CDR1 and CDR2: SGHDT and YYEEEE. Trimming stripped 0 bases from V and 3 bases from J, with 14 bases between. The CDR3 contains 16 residues. The variable domain in full, completed from reference TRBV5-6 and TRBJ2-3, reads DAGVTQSPTHLIKTRGQQVTLRCSPKSGHDTVSWYQQALGQGPQFIFQYYEEEERQRGNFPDRFSGHQFPNYSSELNVNALLLGDSALYLCASSLAPAGLTDTQYFGPGTRLTVL.